This T cell receptor (beta chain) was captured by sequencing in a study of T cell responses to AZD1222 COVID-19 vaccine. Measured with immunoSEQ multiplex PCR; TCRdb has only the in-frame clones, and not every one. The sample carries 75,000 to 90,000 clones, 75% to 90% recorded once. Timing groups of about 4 and about 12 weeks for second doses were pooled. About this clone itself: Its antigen is currently unknown.

Points from the study as a whole: Reports indicate that nearly half of spike-specific TCRs are directed at unmutated variant regions. The study found Spike-specific TCR breadth and depth rose after two AZD1222 doses.

V lost 4 bases, J lost 1 base, and 5 bases lay in between. CDR3 length equals 13 residues. Per germline, CDR1 SNHLY and CDR2 FYNNEI. Sequences were derived from peripheral blood, sampled 28 days after the second AZD1222 dose. The chain carries TRBV2 and TRBJ1-3, with a tentative D call TRBD1 (5 bases). The sequence was obtained from an adult who received the AZD1222 COVID-19 vaccine. CDR3 nucleotide sequence: TGTGCCAGCAGTGGGGGGTCTGGAAACACCATATATTTT. It encodes CASSGGSGNTIYF.